The 8 T cell receptor beta chains below come from one sample, sequenced in a study of T-cell memory formation after mild COVID-19. TCRdb independently ran MiXCR on the 5' RACE reads; one entry per CDR3 protein. The sample yields some 340,000 distinct CDR3 sequences, around 13% seen once. The sample taken for sequencing was PBMCs or a T cell subset sorted from them (not recorded which). The receptors were gathered from a man aged 18 to 35 who had mild COVID-19 (a few samples of this study predate the infection). Cell type and time point are not known.

The gene calls are TRBV20-1 and TRBJ1-5; D remains unclear. V was trimmed by 0 bases and J by 3 bases, leaving 6 bases between them. Germline V lookup: CDR1 DFQATT, CDR2 SNEGSKA (reference sequence). This CDR3 comprises 13 residues. DNA for the CDR3: TGCAGTGCTAGAGACAGCAACAATCAGCCCCAGCATTTT. Protein sequence: CSARDSNNQPQHF.

This clonotype appeared once. The rearrangement joins TRBV25-1 to TRBJ2-7; 10 nucleotides align to TRBD2. This CDR3 spans 16 amino acids. Per the germline V gene, CDR1 is MGHDK and CDR2 is SYGVNS. Trimming at V came to 1 base and at J to 5 bases, leaving 8 bases not matched to a gene. CDR3 sequence: CASSEFVAGGFNEQYF. CDR3 DNA: TGTGCCAGCAGTGAATTTGTAGCGGGAGGATTCAACGAGCAGTACTTC.

CDR3 amino acids: CSVVGAYEQYF. CDR3 sequence (DNA): TGCAGCGTTGTAGGGGCTTACGAGCAGTACTTC. J is TRBJ2-7 and V is TRBV29-1; D may be TRBD1 (5 bases). The V gene's germline CDR1 is SQVTM and CDR2 ANQGSEA. CDR3 length: 11 amino acids. Trimming stripped 4 bases from V and 4 bases from J, with 8 bases between.

This clonotype was observed a handful of times. The J gene is TRBJ2-7, the V gene TRBV4-1; 9 nucleotides match TRBD1. From germline, CDR1 is MGHRA and CDR2 YSYEKL. The CDR3 contains 15 residues. Trimming took 3 bases from V and 6 from J; bases not matched to a gene: 9. The CDR3 is CASSHPGTGRGEQYF. Here the CDR3 DNA reads TGCGCCAGCAGCCACCCCGGGACAGGGAGGGGCGAGCAGTACTTC.

This chain links TRBV9 with TRBJ2-3; D possibly corresponds to TRBD2 (6 bases). The V gene lost 0 bases and the J gene lost 6 bases, with 17 bases spanning the gap. This CDR3 is built from 16 residues. Germline V gene lookup returns CDR1 SGDLS and CDR2 YYNGEE. As DNA, the CDR3 is TGTGCCAGCAGCGTAGCACCCGGGGGACCGCTGGATACGCAGTATTTT. Translation gives CASSVAPGGPLDTQYF.

The J gene is TRBJ2-1, the V gene TRBV23-1; D call uncertain. TRBV23-1 has ORF status, its function being uncertain. V gave up 7 bases and J gave up 4 bases, with 23 bases separating them. The CDR3 is 17 residues long. The CDR3 is CASTPIGLEIVYNEQFF. The DNA for the CDR3 is TGCGCCAGCACCCCTATCGGCCTGGAGATCGTATACAATGAGCAGTTCTTC.

The rearrangement joins TRBV7-8 to TRBJ2-1; D unclear. Germline V gene lookup returns CDR1 SGHVS and CDR2 FQNEAQ. Trimming took off 3 bases at V and 4 bases at J, with 7 bases between the two ends. The CDR3 is 13 residues long. The CDR3 reads CASSFDEYNEQFF. The CDR3 DNA follows: TGTGCCAGCAGCTTCGACGAGTACAATGAGCAGTTCTTC.

The rearrangement joins TRBV20-1 to TRBJ2-3; D is unclear. Germline CDR1 reads DFQATT; CDR2 reads SNEGSKA (reference sequence). V dropped 6 bases and J dropped 8 bases, with 15 bases sitting between them. The CDR3 is 12 residues long. The CDR3: CSAGPSPGTQYF. In DNA form, the CDR3 reads TGCAGTGCCGGGCCCTCCCCGGGTACGCAGTATTTT.